This T cell receptor (beta chain) was obtained from a study of T-cell reconstitution after alpha-beta-depleted transplantation in children. In germline, CDR1 is MGHRA, CDR2 YSYEKL. V dropped 0 bases and J dropped 3 bases, with 12 bases sitting between them. The CDR3 contains 15 residues. This clonotype was detected a few times. The authors prepared the TCRbeta library with unique molecular identifiers. TCRdb fed the PCR reads into MiXCR, producing one record per CDR3 protein. The sample carries 360,000 or so distinct CDR3 sequences, roughly 21% recorded once. The material was PBMCs from the stem cell graft donor, obtained from the stem cell graft. The receptor was derived from a human donor who donated a stem cell graft to a child with acute myeloid leukemia. The chain carries TRBV4-1 and TRBJ2-7; D gene uncertain. Written as DNA, the CDR3 is TGCGCCAGCAGCCAAGAAGTGGGGAATCTCTACGAGCAGTACTTC. It translates to CASSQEVGNLYEQYF.